The clone carrying this TCR beta chain came up a few times. The antigen is not known. V lost 4 bases and J 5 bases, leaving 13 bases between the germline ends. The CDR3 totals 13 residues. CDR1 SGHNT and CDR2 YYREEE come from the germline V gene (reference sequence). The record originates from a study of CD8 T cells in ankylosing spondylitis. With molecular barcodes, quantitative 5'-RACE was used to make the TCR beta libraries. TCRdb re-called the 5' RACE reads with MiXCR, one entry per CDR3 protein. Altogether more than 60,000 distinct CDR3 sequences are present, 6.2% being singletons, with the ten largest covering roughly 5%. Overall study findings and caveats: Blood from ankylosing spondylitis patients appeared to carry a characteristic roughly 8-variant TCR beta motif. Earlier work had already found some motif variants in reactive arthritis synovial fluid and blood. Within matched ankylosing spondylitis synovial fluid, disease-linked clones were reportedly significantly enriched.

The chain joins TRBV5-4 to TRBJ2-7; D gene uncertain. The clonotype comes from a male donor with ankylosing spondylitis. What was sequenced was synovial fluid, either unsorted or a sorted T cell fraction (not recorded which). CDR3 sequence reads: CASSSFQLHEQYF. CDR3 DNA: TGTGCCAGCAGCAGCTTTCAATTACACGAGCAGTACTTC.